The 26 T cell receptor beta chains given below trace back to one sample, sequenced in a study of blood T cell repertoires in COVID-19. The table came from immunoSEQ multiplex PCR; TCRdb's copy has only in-frame clones and leaves some out. The sample has a few hundred thousand clones; roughly four fifths are singletons. The sequencing input was peripheral blood. The origin of the receptors is a woman younger than 30 with acute or convalescent COVID-19.

This clone was seen a few times. This chain links TRBV14 with TRBJ2-1; D unresolved. The ends were cut back, 0 bases at V and 8 bases at J, with 8 bases in the middle. The CDR3 runs 13 residues. Germline-derived CDR1 and CDR2 are SGHDN and FVKESK. The CDR3 region is CASSQEYQDEQFF. The CDR3 coding sequence is TGTGCCAGCAGCCAAGAATACCAGGATGAGCAGTTCTTC.

The chain links TRBV14 to TRBJ2-3; TRBD2 matches 8 bases. The germline V gene has CDR1 SGHDN and CDR2 FVKESK. The CDR3 is 16 residues long. J gave up 0 bases and V 1 base, and 3 bases lay outside the gene matches. The CDR3 region is CASSQALAVSTDTQYF. In DNA, the CDR3 is TGTGCCAGCAGCCAAGCACTAGCGGTGAGCACAGATACGCAGTATTTT. The whole variable domain, remainder taken from reference TRBV14 and TRBJ2-3, is EAGVTQFPSHSVIEKGQTVTLRCDPISGHDNLYWYRRVMGKEIKFLLHFVKESKQDESGMPNNRFLAERTGGTYSTLKVQPAELEDSGVYFCASSQALAVSTDTQYFGPGTRLTVL.

This clone was seen a single time. The genes are TRBV29-1 and TRBJ2-5, with 11 bases fitting TRBD2. V trimming: 4 bases; J trimming: 4 bases; junction bases outside the gene matches: 5. CDR3 length: 14 amino acids. Germline V lookup: CDR1 SQVTM, CDR2 ANQGSEA. Here the CDR3 DNA reads TGCAGCGTTGTATCTGGACTAGCGGGAGAGACCCAGTACTTC. It is translated as CSVVSGLAGETQYF. Full variable domain (remainder filled in from reference TRBV29-1 and TRBJ2-5): SAVISQKPSRDICQRGTSLTIQCQVDSQVTMMFWYRQQPGQSLTLIATANQGSEATYESGFVIDKFPISRPNLTFSTLTVSNMSPEDSSIYLCSVVSGLAGETQYFGPGTRLLVL.

The chain employs TRBV12-3 or TRBV12-4 and TRBJ2-7; D call uncertain. Trimming removed 6 bases at V and 2 bases at J, with 8 bases between. The CDR3 sequence is 12 residues long. The CDR3 loop is CASSPRTYEQYF. DNA for the CDR3: TGTGCCAGCAGCCCCAGAACCTACGAGCAGTACTTC.

The V and J genes are TRBV19 and TRBJ2-1, with 8 bases lining up with TRBD1. CDR1 and CDR2 (germline): LNHDA, SQIVND (reference sequence). The CDR3 has 13 residues. V dropped 3 bases and J dropped 9; count of bases not matched to a gene: 4. The CDR3 nucleotides read TGTGCCAGTAGTATCCTGCAGGGGGCTGAGCAGTTCTTC. This codes for CASSILQGAEQFF.

The chain joins TRBV5-6 to TRBJ1-2, with TRBD1 matching over 8 bases. Germline V gene sequence: CDR1 SGHDT, CDR2 YYEEEE. J lost 12 bases, V lost 4 bases, and 11 bases had no gene match. The length of the CDR3 is 13 residues. CDR3 sequence: CASSNRDRSIHTF. CDR3 bases: TGTGCCAGCAGCAACCGGGACAGGTCCATACACACCTTC.

The chain links TRBV27 to TRBJ1-2; D perhaps matches TRBD1 (5 bases). V was pared by 2 bases and J by 4 bases, with 14 bases between. Germline-derived CDR1 and CDR2 are MNHEY and SMNVEV (reference sequence). This CDR3 spans 15 amino acids. In DNA, the CDR3 is TGTGCCAGCAGTTTACTCGACAGTTTGGGCTATGGCTACACCTTC. Encoded protein: CASSLLDSLGYGYTF.

This clone has a handful of counts. The J gene is TRBJ1-5, the V gene TRBV2; D might be TRBD1 (5 bases). This CDR3 contains 16 residues. Germline V gives CDR1 SNHLY, CDR2 FYNNEI. V lost 4 bases, J lost 2 bases, and 15 bases lay in between. CDR3 residues: CASSGERGHGNQPQHF. The CDR3 DNA follows: TGTGCCAGCAGTGGTGAGCGTGGACACGGCAATCAGCCCCAGCATTTT.

The chain has TRBV6-5 and TRBJ2-7; TRBD2 aligns across 8 bases. Trimming removed 6 bases from V and 5 bases from J; junction bases left unmatched: 12. The CDR3 length is 15 residues. CDR1 and CDR2 (germline): MNHEY, SVGAGI. DNA for the CDR3: TGTGCCAGCAGGCTCCTTCCGGGAGGGCCCCACGAGCAGTACTTC. Protein: CASRLLPGGPHEQYF.

V usage is TRBV7-9 and J usage is TRBJ2-5; tentatively, D is TRBD2 (6 bases). Germline assignment: CDR1 SEHNR and CDR2 FQNEAQ (reference sequence). The CDR3 covers 15 residues. Between the trimmed V and J ends, which lost 2 bases and 5 bases, there was a span of 15 bases. The CDR3 nucleotides read TGTGCCAGCAGCTTATTTCTTCCGGCGGGGGAGACCCAGTACTTC. It yields the protein CASSLFLPAGETQYF.

The chain employs TRBV7-3 and TRBJ1-1; the match to TRBD1 covers 10 bases. CDR1 and CDR2 (germline): SGHTA, FQGTGA. The CDR3 loop spans 15 amino acids. Trimming removed 2 bases from V and 5 bases from J; junction bases left unmatched: 5. The CDR3 bases are TGTGCCAGCAGCTTAGGGACAGGGGAAGCTACTGAAGCTTTCTTT. Translating gives CASSLGTGEATEAFF.

This chain joins TRBV7-8 and TRBJ1-5, with D maybe TRBD1 (5 bases). The V and J ends lost 2 bases and 4 bases respectively, with 15 bases between them. Germline CDR1 reads SGHVS; CDR2 reads FQNEAQ. This CDR3 has 16 residues. CDR3 amino acids: CASSLTSRQLNQPQHF. In DNA, the CDR3 is TGTGCCAGCAGCTTAACTTCAAGACAGCTGAATCAGCCCCAGCATTTT.

The chain combines TRBV4-1 with TRBJ2-1; 12 bases fit TRBD2. Trimming removed 3 bases from V and 7 bases from J; junction bases left unmatched: 10. Germline V gene sequence: CDR1 MGHRA, CDR2 YSYEKL. There are 17 residues in the CDR3. DNA of the CDR3: TGCGCCAGCAGCCAGCTCCGACTAGCGGGAGAAGGGAATGAGCAGTTCTTC. Its translation: CASSQLRLAGEGNEQFF.

The genes are TRBV3-1 (or the pseudogene TRBV3-2) and TRBJ2-7; perhaps TRBD2 as D (5 bases). V shed 0 bases and J shed 4 bases, with 16 bases lying between them. The CDR3 is 16 residues long. Germline V gene data show CDR1 as LGHDT and CDR2 as YNNKEL (reference sequence). CDR3: CASSQDTISEVYEQYF. The CDR3 coding sequence is TGTGCCAGCAGCCAAGACACTATTAGCGAGGTGTACGAGCAGTACTTC.

The rearrangement joins TRBV18 to TRBJ2-1; 10 bases agree with TRBD1. The CDR3 runs 17 residues. Germline assignment: CDR1 KGHSH and CDR2 LQKENI. V was clipped by 3 bases and J by 0 bases; unmatched bases: 5. DNA for the CDR3: TGTGCCAGCTCACCGGGACAGGGGAGGAGCTCCTACAATGAGCAGTTCTTC. It encodes CASSPGQGRSSYNEQFF.

This clone occurred once. The chain links TRBV29-1 to TRBJ2-7; D is possibly TRBD1 (6 bases). Germline values: CDR1 SQVTM, CDR2 ANQGSEA. V lost 5 bases and J 5 bases, leaving 13 bases between the germline ends. The CDR3 spans 12 residues. CDR3 protein: CSVWSGADEQYF. As DNA, the CDR3 is TGCAGCGTTTGGTCAGGGGCGGACGAGCAGTACTTC.

This clone was counted only a few times. The V and J genes are TRBV27 and TRBJ2-1, with TRBD2 matching 14 bases. The CDR3 spans 16 residues. CDR1 MNHEY and CDR2 SMNVEV come from the germline V gene (reference sequence). The junction had 5 bases not matched to a gene; V was cut back by 4 bases and J by 6 bases. The CDR3 spells CASSSWGTSGSNEQFF. The CDR3 coding sequence is TGTGCCAGCAGTTCCTGGGGGACTAGCGGGAGCAATGAGCAGTTCTTC.

J is TRBJ2-1 and V is TRBV6-6, with 8 bases that match TRBD2. Germline CDR1 and CDR2: MNHNY and SVGAGI (reference sequence). Trimming cost V 5 bases and J 2 bases; bases outside gene matches: 5. CDR3 length: 15 amino acids. The CDR3 DNA reads as TGTGCCAGCAGTACCCAGCGGGAGCCCTACAATGAGCAGTTCTTC. Translation: CASSTQREPYNEQFF.

The CDR3 is CASSRMDKDGETQYF. CDR3 nucleotide sequence: TGTGCCAGTAGTCGCATGGACAAGGACGGGGAGACCCAGTACTTC. The chain has TRBV19 and TRBJ2-5; the D gene is possibly TRBD1 (5 bases). Germline V gene sequence: CDR1 LNHDA, CDR2 SQIVND (reference sequence). This CDR3 region has 15 residues. V was trimmed by 5 bases and J by 5 bases, leaving 18 bases between them.

V gene TRBV6-5 combines with J gene TRBJ2-1; possibly TRBD1 for D (6 bases). The germline V gene encodes CDR1 MNHEY and CDR2 SVGAGI. V dropped 8 bases and J dropped 0 bases, with 14 bases sitting between them. This CDR3 contains 15 residues. CDR3 sequence reads: CASGRDTSSYNEQFF. The CDR3 nucleotides read TGTGCCAGCGGCCGGGACACGAGCTCCTACAATGAGCAGTTCTTC.

The chain has TRBV7-8 and TRBJ2-3; 8 bases align to TRBD2. The CDR3 spans 16 residues. The germline V gene encodes CDR1 SGHVS and CDR2 FQNEAQ. Trimming took 2 bases from V and 7 from J; bases not matched to a gene: 11. CDR3 protein: CASSLQRWTSIHTQYF. The CDR3 DNA reads as TGTGCCAGCAGCTTACAGCGGTGGACTAGCATACATACGCAGTATTTT. Drawing the rest from reference TRBV7-8 and TRBJ2-3, the complete variable domain is GAGVSQSPRYKVAKRGQDVALRCDPISGHVSLFWYQQALGQGPEFLTYFQNEAQLDKSGLPSDRFFAERPEGSVSTLKIQRTQQEDSAVYLCASSLQRWTSIHTQYFGPGTRLTVL.

This rearrangement joins TRBV7-2 to TRBJ2-7; 8 bases are shared with TRBD2. Germline V gene lookup returns CDR1 SGHTA and CDR2 FQGNSA. This CDR3 has 14 amino acids. Trimming cost V 3 bases and J 3 bases; bases outside gene matches: 4. For the CDR3, the DNA is TGTGCCAGCAGCTTGAGCGGGAGTATCTACGAGCAGTACTTC. Amino acids: CASSLSGSIYEQYF. The complete variable domain, with remaining parts taken from reference TRBV7-2 and TRBJ2-7, reads GAGVSQSPSNKVTEKGKDVELRCDPISGHTALYWYRQSLGQGLEFLIYFQGNSAPDKSGLPSDRFSAERTGGSVSTLTIQRTQQEDSAVYLCASSLSGSIYEQYFGPGTRLTVT.

This chain connects TRBV28 to TRBJ2-5, with TRBD1 identical over 8 bases. Germline CDR1 reads MDHEN; CDR2 reads SYDVKM. Trimming removed 3 bases from V and 7 bases from J; junction bases left unmatched: 16. The length of the CDR3 is 17 residues. The CDR3 loop is CASSFVRDRKIRGTQYF. CDR3 in DNA: TGTGCCAGCAGTTTTGTGCGGGACAGGAAGATTAGAGGGACCCAGTACTTC. Filled out from reference TRBV28 and TRBJ2-5, the complete variable domain reads DVKVTQSSRYLVKRTGEKVFLECVQDMDHENMFWYRQDPGLGLRLIYFSYDVKMKEKGDIPEGYSVSREKKERFSLILESASTNQTSMYLCASSFVRDRKIRGTQYFGPGTRLLVL.

The chain employs TRBV6-1 and TRBJ1-1; no clear D. V was shortened by 2 bases and J by 4 bases, with 14 bases between the two germline ends. Germline CDR1 MNHNS, CDR2 SASEGT. The CDR3 has 15 residues. The CDR3 bases are TGTGCCAGCAGTGAATTTGAGGGCGGTGGCACTGAAGCTTTCTTT. Translation gives CASSEFEGGGTEAFF.

CDR3 in DNA: TGTGCCAGCAGCTTAGGCGGGAGAACAGATACGCAGTATTTT. Translated, it gives CASSLGGRTDTQYF. V and J are TRBV11-3 and TRBJ2-3; 7 bases align to TRBD2. The CDR3 has 14 amino acids. The V segment lost 1 base and the J segment 3 bases; nucleotides outside the gene matches: 1. Germline V gives CDR1 SGHNT, CDR2 YENEEA.

This clone turned up a few times. The chain uses TRBV7-2 and TRBJ2-7; D might be TRBD2 (5 bases). This CDR3 is built from 13 residues. Trimming took off 6 bases at V and 2 bases at J, with 11 bases between the two ends. CDR1 and CDR2 (germline): SGHTA, FQGNSA. DNA for the CDR3: TGTGCCAGCAGTGAGGCTAGCCCCTACGAGCAGTACTTC. It translates to CASSEASPYEQYF.